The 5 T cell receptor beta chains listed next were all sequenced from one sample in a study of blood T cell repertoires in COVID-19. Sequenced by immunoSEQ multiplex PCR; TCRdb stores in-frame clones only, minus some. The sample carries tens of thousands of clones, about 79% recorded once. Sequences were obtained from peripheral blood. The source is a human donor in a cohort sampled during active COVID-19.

The CDR3 DNA reads TGTGCCAGCAGCCACTCTACGGGGAATGGGGGGACTGAAGCTTTCTTT. Protein product: CASSHSTGNGGTEAFF. This chain links TRBV9 with TRBJ1-1; TRBD1 might be the D (5 bases). CDR3 length equals 16 residues. Trimming took 4 bases from V and 5 from J, leaving 21 bases between them. Looked up from germline, CDR1 is SGDLS and CDR2 is YYNGEE. Combining the CDR3 with reference TRBV9 and TRBJ1-1 gives the whole variable domain DSGVTQTPKHLITATGQRVTLRCSPRSGDLSVYWYQQSLDQGLQFLIQYYNGEERAKGNILERFSAQQFPDLHSELNLSSLELGDSALYFCASSHSTGNGGTEAFFGQGTRLTVV.

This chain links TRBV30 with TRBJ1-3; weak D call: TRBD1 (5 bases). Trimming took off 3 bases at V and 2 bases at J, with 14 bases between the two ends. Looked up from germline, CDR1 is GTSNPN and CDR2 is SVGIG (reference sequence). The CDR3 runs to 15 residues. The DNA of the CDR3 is TGTGCCTGGAGCCCGCAGGGAGGACCTGGAAACACCATATATTTT. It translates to CAWSPQGGPGNTIYF.

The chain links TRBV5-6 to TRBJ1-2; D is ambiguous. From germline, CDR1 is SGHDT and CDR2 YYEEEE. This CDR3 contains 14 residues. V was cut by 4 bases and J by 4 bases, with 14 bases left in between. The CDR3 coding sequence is TGTGCCAGCAGCCCCCGGTACGACTTCTATGGCTACACCTTC. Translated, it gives CASSPRYDFYGYTF. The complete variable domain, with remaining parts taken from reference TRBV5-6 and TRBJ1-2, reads DAGVTQSPTHLIKTRGQQVTLRCSPKSGHDTVSWYQQALGQGPQFIFQYYEEEERQRGNFPDRFSGHQFPNYSSELNVNALLLGDSALYLCASSPRYDFYGYTFGSGTRLTVV.

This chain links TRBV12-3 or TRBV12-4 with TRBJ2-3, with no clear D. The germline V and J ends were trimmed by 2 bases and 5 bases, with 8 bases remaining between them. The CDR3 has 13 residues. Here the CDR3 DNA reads TGTGCCAGCAGTTTATCGGTGGTAGATACGCAGTATTTT. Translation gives CASSLSVVDTQYF.

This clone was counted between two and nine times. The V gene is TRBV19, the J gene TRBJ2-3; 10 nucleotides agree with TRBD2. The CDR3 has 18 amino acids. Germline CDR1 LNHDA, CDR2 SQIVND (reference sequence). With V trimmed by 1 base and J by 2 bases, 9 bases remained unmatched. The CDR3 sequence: CASSIVSSLAGDTDTQYF. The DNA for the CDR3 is TGTGCCAGTAGTATAGTCAGTTCGCTAGCGGGAGACACAGATACGCAGTATTTT. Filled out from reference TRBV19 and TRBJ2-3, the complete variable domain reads DGGITQSPKYLFRKEGQNVTLSCEQNLNHDAMYWYRQDPGQGLRLIYYSQIVNDFQKGDIAEGYSVSREKKESFPLTVTSAQKNPTAFYLCASSIVSSLAGDTDTQYFGPGTRLTVL.